These T cell receptor beta chains were read from a single sample in a study of shared clonotypes between healthy human individuals. Profiled with immunoSEQ multiplex PCR; TCRdb holds only in-frame clones, not every one. In the table there are approximately 2,300,000 clones, roughly 90% of which are singletons. Sequences were obtained from naive CD4+ T cells from PBMCs. These TCRs come from a man younger than 35 in good health. Some clones in this sample may be carry-over from other donors' samples. Each CDR3 is given with its conserved first and last residue. D genes are given only for firm matches. A clone size is listed for some rows: how often the clone was seen (once, few, many), or a class if it is expanded.

>.|TRBV7-3|.|TRBJ2-5
TGTGCCAGCAGCTTTAGAGGGAGAGGGGTAGTAAAGACCCAGTACTTC
CASSFRGRGVVKTQYF
>.|TRBV5-6|.|TRBJ1-1
TGTGCCAGCAGCTTGGACCCGAACACTGAAGCTTTCTTT
CASSLDPNTEAFF
>.|TRBV6-1|.|TRBJ2-1
TGTGCCAGCAGTGAGGGGACCGGTGAGCAGTTCTTC
CASSEGTGEQFF
>.|TRBV30|.|TRBJ2-7
TGTGCCTGGAGTGGCGGAGGCTACTACGAGCAGTACTTC
CAWSGGGYYEQYF
>.|TRBV30|.|TRBJ2-5
TGTGCCTGGAGTTCGGGCATGGGGGGACGCCAAGAGACCCAGTACTTC
CAWSSGMGGRQETQYF
>.|TRBV11-2|.|TRBJ2-7
TGTGCCAGCAGCTTAACCCACGAGCAGTACTTC
CASSLTHEQYF
>.|TRBV7-9|.|TRBJ1-4
TGTGCCAGCAGTTTCAACCCAACAGGTGGACTGTTTTTT
CASSFNPTGGLFF
>.|TRBV6-5|.|TRBJ2-1
TGTGCCAGCAGCCCTCGACAGGGAGGTTACAATGAGCAGTTCTTC
CASSPRQGGYNEQFF
>.|TRBV28|.|TRBJ1-1
TGTGCCAGCACCCCTGGGTTTGGGGTTGGGACTGAAGCTTTCTTT
CASTPGFGVGTEAFF
>.|TRBV19|.|TRBJ2-5
TGTGCCAGTAGTATTCAGCGGCAAGAGACCCAGTACTTC
CASSIQRQETQYF
>TRBD1|TRBV28|.|TRBJ2-6
TGTGCCAGCAGTTCGACAGGGGCTGGGGCCAACGTCCTGACTTTC
CASSSTGAGANVLTF
>.|TRBV28|once|TRBJ2-1
TGTGCCAGCATCAGCTACAGCTCCTACAATGAGCAGTTCTTC
CASISYSSYNEQFF
>.|TRBV11-2|.|TRBJ2-7
TGTGCCAGCAGCCAGAGCTACGAGCAGTACTTC
CASSQSYEQYF
>TRBD1|TRBV2|once|TRBJ1-1
TGTGCCAGCAGTCGCGGGACAGGGGAAAACACTGAAGCTTTCTTT
CASSRGTGENTEAFF
>.|TRBV28|.|TRBJ2-3
TGTGCCAGCAGTGCCCACACAGGGTCTAGCACAGATACGCAGTATTTT
CASSAHTGSSTDTQYF
>TRBD1|TRBV2|once|TRBJ2-1
TGTGCCGGGAGGGGGACAGGGGAACTTGAGCAGTTCTTC
CAGRGTGELEQFF
>TRBD1|TRBV5-4|.|TRBJ1-2
TGTGCCAGCAGCTTGGTATCATACAGGGGGGACTATGGCTACACCTTC
CASSLVSYRGDYGYTF
>TRBD1|TRBV18|.|TRBJ2-3
TGTGCCAGCTCACCACAACAGGGGGCACCAGATACGCAGTATTTT
CASSPQQGAPDTQYF
>.|TRBV9|.|TRBJ2-5
TGTGCCAGCAGCGTAGAAGACGGGGGAGAGACCCAGTACTTC
CASSVEDGGETQYF
>TRBD2|TRBV11-3|.|TRBJ2-1
TGTGCCAGCAGCTTTTCAGCCACTAGCGGGAGAGGGTACAATGAGCAGTTCTTC
CASSFSATSGRGYNEQFF
>TRBD1|TRBV11-2|.|TRBJ1-3
TGTGCCAGCAGCACCCGACAGGGCAGCTCTGGAAACACCATATATTTT
CASSTRQGSSGNTIYF
>.|TRBV7-2|.|TRBJ2-7
TGTGCCAGCAGCATATCGACCTTGGAGCAGTACTTC
CASSISTLEQYF
>.|TRBV5-8|once|TRBJ1-3
TGTGCCAGCAGCAGGACGGGATCCTCGGGCTCTGGAAACACCATATATTTT
CASSRTGSSGSGNTIYF
>.|TRBV7-2|.|TRBJ2-7
TGTGCCAGCAGCTCGGTAGTCCCCCCTCTTTTGTACTTC
CASSSVVPPLLYF
>.|TRBV30|.|TRBJ2-5
TGTGCCTGGAGCGCGACGGGGGTCAGGGAGACCCAGTACTTC
CAWSATGVRETQYF
>TRBD2|TRBV28|.|TRBJ2-5
TGTGCCAGCAGAACTAGCGGGAGGGTGGTTGGGGAGACCCAGTACTTC
CASRTSGRVVGETQYF
>.|TRBV7-6|.|TRBJ2-3
TGTGCCAGCAGCTTAGGGGGAGTTGGAGATACGCAGTATTTT
CASSLGGVGDTQYF
>.|TRBV4-3|.|TRBJ2-7
TGCGCCAGCAGCCAAGAGGTCCAGGGAAGAACGGACGAGCAGTACTTC
CASSQEVQGRTDEQYF
>TRBD2|TRBV2|.|TRBJ2-3
TGTGCCAGCATGTCCGGGCGGGGGGGACTTGGTACGCAGTATTTT
CASMSGRGGLGTQYF
>.|TRBV6-5|.|TRBJ2-6
TGTGCCAGCAGTAGTCGTTCTGGGGCCAACGTCCTGACTTTC
CASSSRSGANVLTF
>TRBD2|TRBV5-4|.|TRBJ2-1
TGTGCCAGCAGCGCCGGGACTAGCGAGATCTACAATGAGCAGTTCTTC
CASSAGTSEIYNEQFF
>.|TRBV5-1|.|TRBJ2-4
TGCGCCAGCAGCGTTGCAGGGGCTGAAAACATTCAGTACTTC
CASSVAGAENIQYF
>.|TRBV6-1|.|TRBJ2-5
TGTGCCAGCAGTGAACTAGGAGGGAAAGAGACCCAGTACTTC
CASSELGGKETQYF
>TRBD1|TRBV7-9|.|TRBJ1-2
TGTGCCAGCAGCTCCCTGACAGGGTCCTATGGCTACACCTTC
CASSSLTGSYGYTF
>.|TRBV28|.|TRBJ1-2
TGTGCCACCTCGCTCCAAGGGGGCTACACCTTC
CATSLQGGYTF
>TRBD1|TRBV2|.|TRBJ1-5
TGTGCCAGCGGCGGGACAGCCGGCCTAAGCAATCAGCCCCAGCATTTT
CASGGTAGLSNQPQHF
>TRBD1|TRBV5-5|.|TRBJ1-3
TGTGCCAGCAGCTTTACAGGGGACGCTGGAAACACCATATATTTT
CASSFTGDAGNTIYF
>TRBD1|TRBV19|.|TRBJ1-5
TGTGCCAGTAGTATCCGACAGGGTAGCAATCAGCCCCAGCATTTT
CASSIRQGSNQPQHF
>.|TRBV19|.|TRBJ1-2
TGTGCGATCCGGGACGGAGACTATGGCTACACCTTC
CAIRDGDYGYTF
>.|TRBV7-3|.|TRBJ1-1
TGTGCCAGCAGCACGACAGCTGAACACACTGAAGCTTTCTTT
CASSTTAEHTEAFF
>.|TRBV6-5|.|TRBJ1-1
TGTGCCAGCACCTTAGGAGTGCCCGGCACTGAAGCTTTCTTT
CASTLGVPGTEAFF
>TRBD1|TRBV19|once|TRBJ2-3
TGTGCCAGTAGCCGACAGGGCTACACAGATACGCAGTATTTT
CASSRQGYTDTQYF
>.|TRBV28|.|TRBJ2-1
TGTGCCAGCAGGACACTAGCAGGCTCCTACAATGAGCAGTTCTTC
CASRTLAGSYNEQFF
>TRBD1|TRBV7-3|once|TRBJ2-1
TGTGCCAGCAGCCCACTTGGACAGGAGTACAATGAGCAGTTCTTC
CASSPLGQEYNEQFF
>.|TRBV6-4|few|TRBJ1-1
TGTGCCAGCAGCGGGCAGCCGAACACTGAAGCTTTCTTT
CASSGQPNTEAFF
>TRBD1|TRBV5-1|.|TRBJ1-6
TGCGCCAGCGGACAGGGGGCTGGTTCACCCCTCCACTTT
CASGQGAGSPLHF
>.|TRBV5-1|.|TRBJ2-3
TGCGCCAGCAGCTTGGCAACAGAGAATACGCAGTATTTT
CASSLATENTQYF
>TRBD1|TRBV7-9|.|TRBJ1-1
TGTGCCAGCAGCCCCAGACAGGGGATGGGGATTGAGAACACTGAAGCTTTCTTT
CASSPRQGMGIENTEAFF
>.|TRBV9|.|TRBJ2-5
TGTGCCAGCAGCGTTGGTTTACAAGAGACCCAGTACTTC
CASSVGLQETQYF
>TRBD2|TRBV28|.|TRBJ2-7
TGTGCCAGCAGTTCCCGTCTAGGCGGGAGGGCCAAGAACGAGCAGTACTTC
CASSSRLGGRAKNEQYF
>TRBD1|TRBV28|.|TRBJ1-4
TGTGCCAGCAGTCCCACAGGGGTTGATGAAAAACTGTTTTTT
CASSPTGVDEKLFF